This T cell receptor beta chain was captured in a study of T-cell reconstitution after alpha-beta-depleted transplantation in children. In the case of this clonotype: The antigen is unknown.

Molecular barcoding with unique molecular identifiers was used for the TCRbeta library. TCRdb reanalysed the PCR reads using MiXCR and keeps one entry per CDR3 protein. Counted here are about 420,000 distinct CDR3 sequences, 16% occurring once; the ten biggest clones make up around 30%. Germline loops: CDR1 SGHRS, CDR2 YFSETQ. This CDR3 has 15 amino acids. V gave up 0 bases and J gave up 0 bases, with 9 bases separating them. Overall study results and limits: Among T cells one year after transplant, newly produced cells accounted for most counts and diversity.

The receptor comes from a boy less than two years old who had a stem cell transplant for Wiskott-Aldrich syndrome, so the T cells may come from the graft donor. The rearrangement joins TRBV5-1 to TRBJ1-2, with D unclear. Sequences were derived from PBMCs, mostly from graft donor cells, sampled 360 days after TCRalphabeta/CD19-depleted stem cell transplant. The CDR3 loop reads CASSLAGRANYGYTF. The CDR3 DNA reads TGCGCCAGCAGCTTGGCCGGACGGGCTAACTATGGCTACACCTTC.